A single sample gave rise to the 18 T cell receptor beta chains below, sequenced in a study of blood T cell repertoires in COVID-19. Using immunoSEQ multiplex PCR, the repertoire was profiled, and TCRdb retains in-frame clones only, with some absent. This table holds around 200,000 clones, approximately 86% found once. Sequenced sample: peripheral blood. The receptors were gathered from a man in his forties with active or convalescent COVID-19.

The chain joins TRBV28 to TRBJ2-7; the match to TRBD2 covers 8 bases. CDR1 and CDR2 from the germline V gene are MDHEN and SYDVKM. The V gene end was trimmed by 3 bases and the J gene end by 2 bases; junction bases not matched to a gene: 3. CDR3 length equals 14 residues. CDR3 loop: CASSFGGGTYEQYF. CDR3 nucleotides: TGTGCCAGCAGTTTTGGCGGGGGGACCTACGAGCAGTACTTC.

The gene calls are TRBV6-6 and TRBJ2-7; D is uncertain. Looked up from germline, CDR1 is MNHNY and CDR2 is SVGAGI (reference sequence). The CDR3 is made up of 14 amino acids. V was cut by 3 bases and J by 4 bases, with 13 bases left in between. The CDR3 sequence is CASSYDLNGYEQYF. Written as DNA, the CDR3 is TGTGCCAGCAGTTATGACTTGAACGGGTACGAGCAGTACTTC.

The chain links TRBV30 to TRBJ2-1; D unclear. V was cut by 5 bases and J by 6 bases, with 8 bases left in between. The CDR3 covers 11 residues. Germline V gives CDR1 GTSNPN, CDR2 SVGIG (reference sequence). The CDR3 region is CAWLSFNEQFF. The CDR3 DNA is TGTGCCTGGCTGTCTTTCAATGAGCAGTTCTTC.

The gene calls are TRBV5-4 and TRBJ2-3, with 9 bases identical to TRBD1. Germline assignment: CDR1 SGHNT and CDR2 YYREEE (reference sequence). The CDR3 runs to 16 residues. J gave up 2 bases and V 3 bases, and 7 bases lay outside the gene matches. CDR3 DNA: TGTGCCAGCAGCTCACCGGGACAGGGTAACACAGATACGCAGTATTTT. Amino acids: CASSSPGQGNTDTQYF.

The chain has TRBV19 and TRBJ2-1, with 8 bases lining up with TRBD2. CDR3 length: 14 residues. From germline, CDR1 is LNHDA and CDR2 SQIVND (reference sequence). The V gene end was trimmed by 3 bases and the J gene end by 7 bases; junction bases not matched to a gene: 5. DNA of the CDR3: TGTGCCAGTAGTATTACGGGACTAGAAAATGAGCAGTTCTTC. The encoded protein is CASSITGLENEQFF.

V gene TRBV4-1 combines with J gene TRBJ1-5, with D possibly matching TRBD1 (5 bases). CDR3 length: 15 amino acids. The V gene's germline CDR1 is MGHRA and CDR2 YSYEKL. Trimming removed 0 bases at V and 3 bases at J, with 9 bases between. CDR3 protein: CASSQDGTSNQPQHF. The CDR3 DNA reads as TGCGCCAGCAGCCAAGACGGGACTTCCAATCAGCCCCAGCATTTT.

The CDR3: CASSQLTGGDGYTF. CDR3 nucleotides: TGTGCCAGCAGCCAATTGACAGGGGGCGATGGCTACACCTTC. This chain joins TRBV3-1 (or the pseudogene TRBV3-2) and TRBJ1-2; TRBD1 aligns across 10 bases. The germline gives CDR1 LGHDT, CDR2 YNNKEL (reference sequence). The CDR3 covers 14 residues. Trimming removed 2 bases from V and 6 bases from J; junction bases left unmatched: 3.

This chain connects TRBV6-5 to TRBJ1-3; D uncertain. Germline V gene data show CDR1 as MNHEY and CDR2 as SVGAGI. With 10 bases removed from V and 4 bases from J, the gap between germline ends came to 8 bases. The CDR3 is 11 residues long. The DNA for the CDR3 is TGTGCCACCACGGGGGGAAACACCATATATTTT. Encoded protein: CATTGGNTIYF.

CDR3: CASSYSGWTNTQYF. CDR3 bases: TGTGCCAGCAGTTACTCTGGCTGGACAAATACGCAGTATTTT. V is TRBV6-5 and J is TRBJ2-3; a weak D match, TRBD1 (5 bases). This CDR3 is built from 14 residues. CDR1 and CDR2 (germline): MNHEY, SVGAGI. The V gene lost 0 bases and the J gene lost 7 bases, with 11 bases spanning the gap.

As DNA, the CDR3 is TGCAGCGTGGAAAGGCAGGAGAACACTGAAGCTTTCTTT. Translated: CSVERQENTEAFF. The chain is built from TRBV29-1 and TRBJ1-1; D gene uncertain. This CDR3 is built from 13 residues. V was pared by 6 bases and J by 1 base, with 12 bases between. Germline CDR1 and CDR2: SQVTM and ANQGSEA.

This clone was seen just once. Here the CDR3 reads CASSQDPSSTQYF. In DNA, the CDR3 is TGTGCCAGCAGCCAAGATCCTAGCTCGACCCAGTACTTC. The chain has TRBV3-1 (or the pseudogene TRBV3-2) and TRBJ2-5; D perhaps matches TRBD2 (5 bases). Deletions cut 0 bases from V and 7 bases from J, with 9 bases between. This CDR3 has 13 residues. Germline V gene sequence: CDR1 LGHDT, CDR2 YNNKEL (reference sequence).

This clone was observed a handful of times. The genes are TRBV20-1 and TRBJ2-1; no reliable D call. The germline gives CDR1 DFQATT, CDR2 SNEGSKA (reference sequence). V was shortened by 5 bases and J by 6 bases, with 8 bases between the two germline ends. The CDR3 length is 11 residues. CDR3 nucleotide sequence: TGCAGTGCTCACAACCCCAATGAGCAGTTCTTC. This translates into CSAHNPNEQFF.

The rearrangement joins TRBV28 to TRBJ2-5; 12 bases agree with TRBD2. CDR1 and CDR2 (germline): MDHEN, SYDVKM. The CDR3 runs 14 residues. The V segment lost 4 bases and the J segment 5 bases; nucleotides outside the gene matches: 2. The CDR3 spells CASSSSGGAETQYF. CDR3 DNA sequence: TGTGCCAGCAGTTCTAGCGGGGGGGCGGAGACCCAGTACTTC.

The chain combines TRBV19 with TRBJ1-6, with 7 positions matching TRBD1. The junction had 7 bases not matched to a gene; V was cut back by 5 bases and J by 0 bases. Germline loops: CDR1 LNHDA, CDR2 SQIVND (reference sequence). This CDR3 is built from 17 residues. CDR3 sequence reads: CASSLPGDSSYNSPLHF. The CDR3 DNA reads as TGTGCCAGTAGTCTCCCCGGGGACAGCTCCTATAATTCACCCCTCCACTTT.

This clone was seen just once. The chain recombines TRBV28 with TRBJ1-2; D is possibly TRBD1 (5 bases). V shed 3 bases and J shed 2 bases, with 25 bases lying between them. There are 19 residues in the CDR3. Germline assignment: CDR1 MDHEN and CDR2 SYDVKM. The CDR3 bases are TGTGCCAGCAGTTTTTTGTACCCTCAACTTAAGACAGCCAACTATGGCTACACCTTC. This gives the protein CASSFLYPQLKTANYGYTF.

This chain joins TRBV5-1 and TRBJ2-1, with a weak D call TRBD1 (6 bases). The CDR3 has 15 residues. Germline V CDR1 and CDR2: SGHRS, YFSETQ. The V gene lost 4 bases and the J gene lost 1 base, with 12 bases spanning the gap. CDR3 sequence: CASSPDSLSYNEQFF. CDR3 coding DNA: TGCGCCAGCAGCCCGGACAGCTTATCCTACAATGAGCAGTTCTTC.

This sequence joins TRBV7-6 and TRBJ1-1; 11 nucleotides match TRBD1. CDR3 length equals 17 residues. CDR1 and CDR2 from the germline V gene are SGHVS and FNYEAQ. Losses at the gene ends were 3 bases for V and 8 bases for J; bases not matched to a gene: 14. The CDR3 DNA follows: TGTGCCAGCAGCTTTGCCGCGGGGACAGGGGGAAGGGGCGAAGCTTTCTTT. This gives the protein CASSFAAGTGGRGEAFF.

This clone was observed a few times. The rearrangement uses TRBV30 and TRBJ2-4; D possibly corresponds to TRBD1 (6 bases). Trimming left V 2 bases short and J 12 bases short, with 11 bases between. The CDR3 length is 11 residues. Germline V gene lookup returns CDR1 GTSNPN and CDR2 SVGIG (reference sequence). The CDR3 DNA reads as TGTGCCTGGAGTACAGGGTTTACTCAGTACTTC. Its protein product is CAWSTGFTQYF. Supplemented by reference TRBV30 and TRBJ2-4, the full variable domain reads SQTIHQWPATLVQPVGSPLSLECTVEGTSNPNLYWYRQAAGRGLQLLFYSVGIGQISSEVPQNLSASRPQDRQFILSSKKLLLSDSGFYLCAWSTGFTQYFGAGTRLSVL.